The clone carrying this TCR beta chain was recorded a few times. How the authors handled the data: Amplifying reference gene primers gave estimates of nucleated cell counts. Clones were sequenced by immunoSEQ multiplex PCR, and TCRdb holds only the in-frame ones, with some missing. V and J calls and clone size are as listed in that table; D and trimming were resolved from the DNA. This sample yields about 230,000 clones, of which roughly 86% are seen a single time; roughly 2.5% belongs to the top ten. This record belongs to a study of blood T cell repertoires in COVID-19. Study context: Acute and convalescent COVID-19 samples came from the United States, Italy and Spain. T cells, B-cell-depleted T cells, or PBMCs provided the cDNA or gDNA that served as material.

Germline CDR1 and CDR2: SGDLS and YYNGEE. The CDR3 has 13 amino acids. Trimming took off 1 base at V and 8 bases at J, with 10 bases between the two ends. What was sequenced was peripheral blood. The chain uses TRBV9 and TRBJ1-3; D is undetermined. This clonotype was sampled from a woman aged 60 to 75 with acute or convalescent COVID-19. The CDR3 loop is CASSVWVRDTIYF. In nucleotides, the CDR3 is TGTGCCAGCAGCGTATGGGTCCGGGACACCATATATTTT.